Presented here are 21 T cell receptor beta chains from one specimen sequenced in a study of shared clonotypes between healthy human individuals. Sequenced by immunoSEQ multiplex PCR; TCRdb stores in-frame clones only, minus some. The table lists under 2.5 million clones, approximately 90% of them singletons. Sequencing was performed on naive CD4+ T cells from PBMCs. The subset here: CD45RA+ positively selected. The receptors were gathered from a man between 18 and 35 years old in good health. Some clones in this sample may be carry-over from other donors' samples.

This rearrangement joins TRBV5-6 to TRBJ1-2; D is unclear. CDR1 SGHDT and CDR2 YYEEEE come from the germline V gene. The germline V and J ends were trimmed by 3 bases and 2 bases, with 5 bases remaining between them. This CDR3 contains 12 residues. CDR3 nucleotides: TGTGCCAGCAGCTCCCCGAACTATGGCTACACCTTC. It codes for CASSSPNYGYTF.

The CDR3 reads CASRHRGIPPAPYEQYF. The CDR3 DNA follows: TGTGCAAGTCGCCACCGGGGTATCCCTCCGGCGCCCTACGAGCAGTACTTC. The rearrangement uses TRBV12-2 and TRBJ2-7; the table calls TRBD2, which could not be checked here. TRBV12-2 is listed as a pseudogene. The CDR3 loop spans 17 amino acids.

The chain has TRBV10-3 and TRBJ1-1; D remains unclear. The V end was cut by 0 bases, the J end by 8 bases, with 16 bases between. The CDR3 spans 15 residues. CDR1 ENHRY and CDR2 SYGVKD come from the germline V gene. CDR3 sequence: CAISESRLGESEAFF. CDR3 DNA: TGTGCCATCAGTGAGTCGCGACTAGGAGAATCCGAAGCTTTCTTT.

This clone was recorded once. The chain combines TRBV7-9 with TRBJ2-5, with D uncertain. Trimming removed 9 bases at V and 3 bases at J, with 5 bases between. CDR1 and CDR2 (germline): SEHNR, FQNEAQ (reference sequence). CDR3 length: 10 residues. In DNA, the CDR3 is TGTGCCAGTGGGGAAGAGACCCAGTACTTC. Its protein product is CASGEETQYF.

J is TRBJ2-7 and V is TRBV9; 8 nucleotides match TRBD1. V shed 4 bases, J shed 2 bases, and the junction held 8 bases outside the gene matches. The CDR3 is 15 amino acids. Per the germline V gene, CDR1 is SGDLS and CDR2 is YYNGEE. The CDR3 sequence: CASSSSSDRAYEQYF. The CDR3 nucleotides read TGTGCCAGCAGCTCCTCCTCGGACAGGGCCTACGAGCAGTACTTC.

This rearrangement joins TRBV15 to TRBJ2-5; a weak D match, TRBD2 (6 bases). The germline V gene has CDR1 LNHNV and CDR2 YYDKDF (reference sequence). This CDR3 is 16 amino acids long. Trimming took 1 base from V and 8 from J, leaving 20 bases between them. CDR3 sequence: CATSRVSHTQGGTQYF. CDR3 DNA: TGTGCCACCAGCAGAGTCAGCCATACTCAGGGAGGTACCCAGTACTTC.

V is TRBV4-3 and J is TRBJ2-3, with 8 nucleotides matching TRBD2. The J segment lost 0 bases and the V segment lost 1 base, leaving 6 bases of the junction unmatched. Germline loops: CDR1 LGHNA, CDR2 YSLEER. This CDR3 has 17 amino acids. CDR3 sequence (DNA): TGCGCCAGCAGCCAAGGGCCTCCTAGCGGGAGCACAGATACGCAGTATTTT. Translating gives CASSQGPPSGSTDTQYF.

This chain connects TRBV6-1 to TRBJ2-7; 7 bases are a match to TRBD2. J was trimmed by 2 bases and V by 2 bases; bases with no gene match: 6. The CDR3 runs to 15 residues. Germline V gives CDR1 MNHNS, CDR2 SASEGT. The chain's CDR3 is CASSETGSGTYEQYF. CDR3 in DNA: TGTGCCAGCAGTGAAACTGGGAGCGGGACCTACGAGCAGTACTTC.

This clone was recorded once. V is TRBV4-1 and J is TRBJ1-2; D gene uncertain. Germline lookup yields CDR1 MGHRA and CDR2 YSYEKL. V was trimmed by 1 base and J by 6 bases, leaving 9 bases between them. The CDR3 sequence is 13 residues long. CDR3 DNA sequence: TGCGCCAGCAGCCAAGGACTGGGAGATGGCTACACCTTC. Protein: CASSQGLGDGYTF.

The chain uses TRBV19 and TRBJ2-7, with D possibly matching TRBD2 (5 bases). The CDR3 runs to 14 residues. The V gene lost 3 bases and the J gene lost 3 bases, with 12 bases spanning the gap. The germline gives CDR1 LNHDA, CDR2 SQIVND (reference sequence). DNA for the CDR3: TGTGCCAGTAGTATCGGGGTGCCCCGCTACGAGCAGTACTTC. Translated, it gives CASSIGVPRYEQYF.

The genes are TRBV11-2 and TRBJ1-4, with D perhaps TRBD1 (6 bases). The CDR3 extends over 16 amino acids. Trimming left V 4 bases short and J 6 bases short, with 18 bases between. The V gene's germline CDR1 is SGHAT and CDR2 FQNNGV. CDR3 DNA sequence: TGTGCCAGCAGCTGGGGGGGGCAGGGAACAGATGAAAAACTGTTTTTT. It codes for CASSWGGQGTDEKLFF.

The V gene is TRBV6-6, the J gene TRBJ1-1; D ambiguous. The V gene's germline CDR1 is MNHNY and CDR2 SVGAGI (reference sequence). The CDR3 is 13 amino acids. With 6 bases removed from V and 1 base from J, the gap between germline ends came to 9 bases. CDR3 DNA sequence: TGTGCCAGCAGAAACTACAGGAACACTGAAGCTTTCTTT. This codes for CASRNYRNTEAFF.

CDR3 nucleotide sequence: TGTGCCAGCAGTCCCCTAGCGGCCCGTGGGGATACGCAGTATTTT. Its translation is CASSPLAARGDTQYF. The chain uses TRBV28 and TRBJ2-3, with 7 bases lining up with TRBD2. V lost 5 bases and J lost 6; bases outside the gene matches: 11. Germline V gene data show CDR1 as MDHEN and CDR2 as SYDVKM. The CDR3 runs to 15 residues.

This chain connects TRBV28 to TRBJ2-3; perhaps TRBD1 as D (6 bases). This CDR3 has 16 amino acids. Trimming took 2 bases from V and 2 from J, leaving 14 bases between them. The germline V gene encodes CDR1 MDHEN and CDR2 SYDVKM. The CDR3 sequence: CASSLVRDTITDTQYF. The CDR3 nucleotides read TGTGCCAGCAGTTTAGTTCGGGACACCATCACAGATACGCAGTATTTT.

V gene TRBV6-5 combines with J gene TRBJ1-5, with unresolved D. V was shortened by 2 bases and J by 7 bases, with 9 bases between the two germline ends. The CDR3 totals 13 residues. The germline V gene encodes CDR1 MNHEY and CDR2 SVGAGI. The CDR3 here is CASSYGRSQPQHF. The DNA of the CDR3 is TGTGCCAGCAGTTACGGCCGTTCACAGCCCCAGCATTTT.

The chain carries TRBV28 and TRBJ2-5; 10 bases align to TRBD2. Germline V CDR1 and CDR2: MDHEN, SYDVKM. CDR3 length: 16 residues. With 5 bases clipped from V and 5 bases from J, the junction kept 11 bases outside the gene matches. Here the CDR3 reads CASSPQGLAVRETQYF. The CDR3 coding sequence is TGTGCCAGCAGTCCTCAAGGACTAGCGGTGAGGGAGACCCAGTACTTC. Supplemented by reference TRBV28 and TRBJ2-5, the full variable domain reads DVKVTQSSRYLVKRTGEKVFLECVQDMDHENMFWYRQDPGLGLRLIYFSYDVKMKEKGDIPEGYSVSREKKERFSLILESASTNQTSMYLCASSPQGLAVRETQYFGPGTRLLVL.

The V call is TRBV2, the J call TRBJ1-5; D is uncertain. This CDR3 is built from 14 residues. In germline, CDR1 is SNHLY, CDR2 FYNNEI. V was shortened by 8 bases and J by 0 bases, with 11 bases between the two germline ends. The CDR3 spells CASSIQISNQPQHF. CDR3 nucleotides: TGTGCCAGCTCCATACAGATTAGCAATCAGCCCCAGCATTTT. Complete variable domain (other parts from reference TRBV2 and TRBJ1-5): EPEVTQTPSHQVTQMGQEVILRCVPISNHLYFYWYRQILGQKVEFLVSFYNNEISEKSEIFDDQFSVERPDGSNFTLKIRSTKLEDSAMYFCASSIQISNQPQHFGDGTRLSIL.

This clone was seen just once. Additional DNA sequences in this sample encode the identical CDR3. The chain couples TRBV28 to TRBJ2-7, with TRBD1 matching over 9 bases. The germline V gene encodes CDR1 MDHEN and CDR2 SYDVKM. The CDR3 loop spans 14 amino acids. After removal of 2 bases from V and 2 bases from J, the junction contained 1 base not matched to a gene. CDR3 in amino acids: CASSLGTGPYEQYF. CDR3 bases: TGTGCCAGCAGTTTAGGGACAGGGCCCTACGAGCAGTACTTC. Full variable domain (rest looked up from reference TRBV28 and TRBJ2-7): DVKVTQSSRYLVKRTGEKVFLECVQDMDHENMFWYRQDPGLGLRLIYFSYDVKMKEKGDIPEGYSVSREKKERFSLILESASTNQTSMYLCASSLGTGPYEQYFGPGTRLTVT.

Worth noting for this clone: Other nucleotide sequences in the sample specify the same CDR3. The chain couples TRBV5-1 to TRBJ2-1; D may be TRBD1 (5 bases). Germline V gene sequence: CDR1 SGHRS, CDR2 YFSETQ. The CDR3 runs 16 residues. The ends were cut back, 1 base at V and 4 bases at J, with 15 bases in the middle. CDR3 residues: CASSLSGDSSYNEQFF. CDR3 nucleotides: TGCGCCAGCAGCTTGTCAGGAGACAGTAGTTACAATGAGCAGTTCTTC.

The rearrangement joins TRBV9 to TRBJ2-7; TRBD1 aligns across 9 bases. CDR3 size: 15 residues. The germline V gene has CDR1 SGDLS and CDR2 YYNGEE. With V trimmed by 1 base and J by 5 bases, 7 bases remained unmatched. The CDR3 DNA reads as TGTGCCAGCAGCGTATCGACAGGGGGGGCCCACGAGCAGTACTTC. This encodes CASSVSTGGAHEQYF. The full variable domain, completed using reference TRBV9 and TRBJ2-7, is DSGVTQTPKHLITATGQRVTLRCSPRSGDLSVYWYQQSLDQGLQFLIQYYNGEERAKGNILERFSAQQFPDLHSELNLSSLELGDSALYFCASSVSTGGAHEQYFGPGTRLTVT.

The gene calls are TRBV28 and TRBJ2-7; D unclear. Trimming stripped 8 bases from V and 2 bases from J, with 13 bases between. Looked up from germline, CDR1 is MDHEN and CDR2 is SYDVKM. This CDR3 contains 13 residues. CDR3 protein: CASGRSPTYEQYF. The CDR3, as DNA: TGTGCCAGCGGCCGGAGTCCCACCTACGAGCAGTACTTC.